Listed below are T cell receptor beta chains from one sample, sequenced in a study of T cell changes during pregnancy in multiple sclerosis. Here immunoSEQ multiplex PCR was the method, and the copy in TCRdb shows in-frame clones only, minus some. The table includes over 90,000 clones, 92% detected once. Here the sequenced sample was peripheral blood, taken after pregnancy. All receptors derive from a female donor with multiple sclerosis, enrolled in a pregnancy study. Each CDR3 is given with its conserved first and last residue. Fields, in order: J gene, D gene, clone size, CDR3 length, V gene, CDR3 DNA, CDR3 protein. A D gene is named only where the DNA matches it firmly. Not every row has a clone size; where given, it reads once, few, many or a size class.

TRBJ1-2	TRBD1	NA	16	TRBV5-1	TGCGCCAGCAGCCCCCCCCGGGACAGGGGTTTGTATGGCTACACCTTC	CASSPPRDRGLYGYTF
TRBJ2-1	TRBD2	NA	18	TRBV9	TGTGCCAGCAGCGTAGAGCTAGCGGGGGGGCCGGGGAACAATGAGCAGTTCTTC	CASSVELAGGPGNNEQFF
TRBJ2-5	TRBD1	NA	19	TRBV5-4	TGTGCCAGCAGCTTGGGAGAGTGGACAGGGTCGGTCTTGTCGGAGACCCAGTACTTC	CASSLGEWTGSVLSETQYF
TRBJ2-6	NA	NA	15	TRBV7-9	TGTGCCAGCAGCTTAGCGAGGGCTGGGGCCAACGTCCTGACTTTC	CASSLARAGANVLTF
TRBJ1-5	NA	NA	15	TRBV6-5	TGTGCCAGCAGTTCTGACGGGGGTTACAATCAGCCCCAGCATTTT	CASSSDGGYNQPQHF
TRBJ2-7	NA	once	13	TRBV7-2	TGTGCCAGCAGCTTAGGGGTGACAGGCGAGCAGTACTTC	CASSLGVTGEQYF
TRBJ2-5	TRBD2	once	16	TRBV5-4	TGTGCCAGCAGCATAGTGGCAGGCGCGGGAGTAGAGACCCAGTACTTC	CASSIVAGAGVETQYF
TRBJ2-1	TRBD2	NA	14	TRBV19	TGTGCCAGTAGTATGCCGGGAGGGCCGAATGAGCAGTTCTTC	CASSMPGGPNEQFF
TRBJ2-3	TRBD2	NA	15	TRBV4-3	TGCGCCAGCAGCCAGGCGGGGGGACGCACAGATACGCAGTATTTT	CASSQAGGRTDTQYF
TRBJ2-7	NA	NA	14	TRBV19	TGTGCCAGCGCCGAACAGGGTTCCTCCTACGAGCAGTACTTC	CASAEQGSSYEQYF
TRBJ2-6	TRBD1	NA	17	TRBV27	TGTGCCAGCAGTTCCCGGGACAGGACCTCTGGGGCCAACGTCCTGACTTTC	CASSSRDRTSGANVLTF
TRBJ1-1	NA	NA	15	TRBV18	TGTGCCAGCGAACCCCAGAGCGGGGGGCAGGTTGGGCCTTTCTTT	CASEPQSGGQVGPFF
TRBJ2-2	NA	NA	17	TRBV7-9	TGTGCCAGCTCCAGGTCCTTGAACTCCCGCAGCACCGGGGAGCTGTTTTTT	CASSRSLNSRSTGELFF
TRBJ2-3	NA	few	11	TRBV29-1	TGCAGCGTTGTCCCGTCGGATACGCAGTATTTT	CSVVPSDTQYF
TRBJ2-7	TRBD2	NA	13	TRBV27	TGTGCCAGCAGTTGGGGGGGGGCCTACGAGCAGTACTTC	CASSWGGAYEQYF
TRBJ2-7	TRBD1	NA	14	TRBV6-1	TGTGCCAGCAGTGAAGCAGGGGGCGCCTACGAGCAGTACTTC	CASSEAGGAYEQYF
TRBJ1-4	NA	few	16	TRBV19	TGTGCCAGTAGGAGCGGGTTGAGGAGGGAAAGTGAAAAACTGTTTTTT	CASRSGLRRESEKLFF
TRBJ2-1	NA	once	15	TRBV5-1	TGCGCCAGCAGCTTGGGTCTAGCGACCTACAATGAGCAGTTCTTC	CASSLGLATYNEQFF
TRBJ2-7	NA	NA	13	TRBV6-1	TGTGCCAGCAGTGACGGGGGGCAGTACGAGCAGTACTTC	CASSDGGQYEQYF
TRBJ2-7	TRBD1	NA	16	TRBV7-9	TGTGCCAGCAGCTTAGCGCAAGGGACAGGGGGCCGGGAGCAGTACTTC	CASSLAQGTGGREQYF
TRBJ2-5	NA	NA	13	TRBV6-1	TGTGCCAGCAGTGAACGGGGGAGAGAGACCCAGTACTTC	CASSERGRETQYF
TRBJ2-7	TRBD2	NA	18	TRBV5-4	TGTGCCAGCAGCTTGTCCCTTCCGCGGGAGGGCCTGAGTTACGAGCAGTACTTC	CASSLSLPREGLSYEQYF
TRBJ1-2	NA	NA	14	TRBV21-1	TGTGCCAGCAGCAAAAGACAGCTCCTCTATGGCTACACCTTC	CASSKRQLLYGYTF
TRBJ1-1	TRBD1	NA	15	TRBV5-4	TGTGCCAGCAGCTCCGGGACAGATATGAACACTGAAGCTTTCTTT	CASSSGTDMNTEAFF
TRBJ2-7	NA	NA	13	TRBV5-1	TGCGCCAGCAGCTTGGAAGACAGCTACGAGCAGTACTTC	CASSLEDSYEQYF
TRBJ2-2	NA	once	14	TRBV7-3	TGTGCCAGCAGCCTCAGCGATTCCCCCGGGGAGCTGTTTTTT	CASSLSDSPGELFF
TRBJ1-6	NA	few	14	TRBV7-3	TGTGCCAGCAGCTTAAACATGCAGAATTCACCCCTCCACTTT	CASSLNMQNSPLHF
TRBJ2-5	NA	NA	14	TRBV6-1	TGTGCCAGCAGTGAGTCAGGGAAACAAGAGACCCAGTACTTC	CASSESGKQETQYF
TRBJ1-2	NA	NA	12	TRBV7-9	TGTGCCAGCAGCTTAACCAGCTATGGCTACACCTTC	CASSLTSYGYTF
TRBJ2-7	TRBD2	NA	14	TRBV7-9	TGTGCCAGCAGCCTCCCCCGCGGGGGGGGTGAGCAGTACTTC	CASSLPRGGGEQYF
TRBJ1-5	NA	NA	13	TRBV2	TGTGCCAGTGGACAAGCCGAAAATCAGCCCCAGCATTTT	CASGQAENQPQHF